What follows describes a single T cell receptor (beta chain). Its antigen is as yet unknown. The sample belongs to a study of cytomegalovirus exposure and HLA in healthy donors. Study-level points and caveats: The authors listed some 150 TCR beta chains as cytomegalovirus-associated.

The PCR was carried out with 60 Vbeta primers and 13 Jbeta primers. TCRdb keeps only in-frame clones here, not all; method: immunoSEQ multiplex PCR. The sample includes about 160,000 clones, around 82% of them seen just once. Trimming took 5 bases from V and 12 from J, leaving 16 bases between them. Germline CDR1 is LGHNA and CDR2 is YNFKEQ. CDR3 length: 12 residues. It was healthy bone marrow donors who served as donors. The genes are TRBV4-2 and TRBJ1-2; the D gene is possibly TRBD1 (6 bases). The receptor comes from a man aged 45-65 years in good health and CMV-seropositive. The sequenced sample consisted of PBMCs. CDR3 sequence (DNA): TGTGCCAGCAGCGTGGGGGACATCCAGCACACCTTC. Its protein is CASSVGDIQHTF.